The clone carrying this T cell receptor beta chain has just one count. Its target is unknown. This sample was included in a study of PD-1 blockade in classical Hodgkin lymphoma. Findings and caveats of the study: Patients with a complete response exhibited baseline diversity comparable to newly diagnosed patients. Underlying causes for the observed repertoire differences were not defined, possibly disease activity or prior therapy.

The ends were cut back, 4 bases at V and 0 bases at J, with 9 bases in the middle. CDR1 and CDR2 (germline): SEHNR, FQNEAQ (reference sequence). This CDR3 is 14 amino acids long. Method: immunoSEQ multiplex PCR; TCRdb's copy keeps in-frame clones and lacks some. In the table there are about 39,000 clones, over 70% of which are singletons. Documented time point: cycle 4 day 1 (C4D1), after around six weeks of nivolumab. Exposure to brentuximab vedotin varied, and each patient had relapsed following autologous stem cell transplantation. This specimen was peripheral blood mononuclear cells (PBMCs), taken before the fourth cycle of nivolumab. The clonotype originates from a human donor with classical Hodgkin lymphoma. The rearrangement joins TRBV7-9 to TRBJ1-1; D remains ambiguous. The CDR3 bases are TGTGCCAGCAGCTCCGACATCTTGAACACTGAAGCTTTCTTT. It translates to CASSSDILNTEAFF.